This T cell receptor (beta chain) was sequenced for a study of cytomegalovirus exposure and HLA in healthy donors. In its sample, this clone was seen once. Its antigen is not identified. The PCR used 60 Vbeta and 13 Jbeta primers. TCRdb's table, derived via immunoSEQ multiplex PCR, lists solely in-frame clones and lacks some. Among about 120,000 clones, around three quarters were seen once, and the ten largest hold 5.8%. Germline V gene data show CDR1 as SGHKS and CDR2 as YYEKEE (reference sequence). With V trimmed by 3 bases and J by 2 bases, 6 bases remained unmatched. CDR3 length: 15 residues. In nominal health when sampled, donors likely had unrecorded immune exposures nonetheless. Study findings and constraints: One cluster of highly shared sequence variants probably arose as a sequencing artifact. Later analysis associated a missense DCLRE1C variant with TCR beta V- and J-gene trimming.

The sample was PBMCs. The sequence came from a man between 18 and 29 years old in good health and CMV-seropositive. V is TRBV5-5 and J is TRBJ2-7; TRBD2 matches 9 bases. In nucleotides, the CDR3 is TGTGCCAGCAGCTCGACTAGCGGATTAGCCTACGAGCAGTACTTC. The encoded protein is CASSSTSGLAYEQYF.